Listed here is a single T cell receptor (beta chain). The antigen is unknown. Donors showed nominal health when sampled, although they likely had unrecorded immune exposures. This record belongs to a study of cytomegalovirus exposure and HLA in healthy donors. Study-wide findings and caveats: Most TCR beta V segments were productive about 87% or about 30% of the time in an earlier analysis.

The ends lost 2 bases at V and 3 bases at J; junction bases unmatched: 6. Germline-derived CDR1 and CDR2 are MNHEY and SMNVEV (reference sequence). The CDR3 spans 15 residues. Primers for the PCR totalled 60 Vbeta and 13 Jbeta. Sequencing was performed with immunoSEQ multiplex PCR; in TCRdb, only in-frame clones are kept and a portion is missing. This sample has about 300,000 clones, with 86% found just once. What was sequenced was PBMCs. The origin of this receptor is a man aged 35-49 years in good health and CMV-seropositive. The chain couples TRBV27 to TRBJ2-7; TRBD1 matches 8 bases. The CDR3 DNA follows: TGTGCCAGCAGTTTAGGGGGACAGGAACACTACGAGCAGTACTTC. Amino acid sequence: CASSLGGQEHYEQYF.